This T cell receptor (beta chain) appears in the sequencing data of a study of blood T cell repertoires in COVID-19. In the study overall: Collection of acute and convalescent COVID-19 samples took place in the United States, Italy and Spain. The cDNA or gDNA used as material had been derived from T cells, B-cell-depleted T cells, or PBMCs.

Authors' processing steps: Estimation of nucleated cell counts was performed using reference gene primer amplification. TCRdb's copy holds only in-frame clones and misses some; the assay was immunoSEQ multiplex PCR. From that table come the V and J calls and clone size; the DNA was used to work out D and trimming. Here the sample spans about 99,000 clones, 85% to 90% being singletons. Trimming cost V 0 bases and J 2 bases, with 11 bases left between them. This CDR3 is 15 amino acids long. CDR1 is MGHRA and CDR2 is YSYEKL in the germline V gene. The clonotype originates from a man between 45 and 60 years old with acute or convalescent COVID-19. J is TRBJ2-7 and V is TRBV4-1; D not resolved. Sequenced material: peripheral blood. CDR3: CASSQDPRSPYEQYF. CDR3 nucleotides: TGCGCCAGCAGCCAAGATCCGCGGAGCCCCTACGAGCAGTACTTC.